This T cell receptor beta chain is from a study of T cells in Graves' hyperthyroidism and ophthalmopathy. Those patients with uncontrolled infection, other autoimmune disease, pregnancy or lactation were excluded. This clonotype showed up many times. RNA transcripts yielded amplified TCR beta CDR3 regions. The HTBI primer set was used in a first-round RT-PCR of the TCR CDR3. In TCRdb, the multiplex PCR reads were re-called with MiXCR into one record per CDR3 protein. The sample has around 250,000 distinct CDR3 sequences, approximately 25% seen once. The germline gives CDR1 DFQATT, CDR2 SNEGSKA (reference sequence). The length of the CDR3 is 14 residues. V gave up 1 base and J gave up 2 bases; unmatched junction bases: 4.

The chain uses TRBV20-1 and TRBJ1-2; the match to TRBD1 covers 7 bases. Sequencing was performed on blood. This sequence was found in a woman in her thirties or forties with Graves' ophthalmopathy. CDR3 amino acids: CSARGDRTNYGYTF. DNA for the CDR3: TGCAGTGCTAGAGGGGACAGAACGAACTATGGCTACACCTTC.